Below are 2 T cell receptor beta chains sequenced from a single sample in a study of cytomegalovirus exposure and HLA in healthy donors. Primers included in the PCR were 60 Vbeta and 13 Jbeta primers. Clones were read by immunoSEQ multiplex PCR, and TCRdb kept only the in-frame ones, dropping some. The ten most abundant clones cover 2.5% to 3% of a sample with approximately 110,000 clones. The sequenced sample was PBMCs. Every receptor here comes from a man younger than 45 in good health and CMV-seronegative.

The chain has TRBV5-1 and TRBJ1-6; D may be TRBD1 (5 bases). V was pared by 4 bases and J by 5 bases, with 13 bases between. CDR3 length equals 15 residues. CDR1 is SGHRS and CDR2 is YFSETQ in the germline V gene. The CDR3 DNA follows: TGCGCCAGCAGCGCCGGGACTCGACATAATTCACCCCTCCACTTT. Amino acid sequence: CASSAGTRHNSPLHF.

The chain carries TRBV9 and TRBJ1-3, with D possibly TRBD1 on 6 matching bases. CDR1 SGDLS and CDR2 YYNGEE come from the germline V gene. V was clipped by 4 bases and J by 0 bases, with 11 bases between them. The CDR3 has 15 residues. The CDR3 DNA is TGTGCCAGCAGCCCCGGACAGTTCTCTGGAAACACCATATATTTT. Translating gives CASSPGQFSGNTIYF.